The T cell receptor beta chain described here comes from a study of T cells after yellow fever vaccination. TCRdb re-called the 5' RACE reads with MiXCR, one entry per CDR3 protein. The sample carries around 120,000 distinct CDR3 sequences, roughly 15% recorded once. The CDR3 totals 15 residues. Germline V lookup: CDR1 SGHVS, CDR2 FQNEAQ. In the case of this clonotype: Germline is not matched at one junction end, which may reflect a read error.

The genes are TRBV7-8 and TRBJ1-1; D is uncertain. Material: CD8+ T cells sorted from PBMCs, obtained 5 days after the yellow fever booster vaccination. This receptor was taken from a man in his late teens or twenties who received the YFV17D yellow fever vaccine. DNA of the CDR3: TGTGCCAGCAGGTCTCAAGCCTCGGGGAGGACTGAAGCTTCCTTT. Amino acids: CASRSQASGRTEASF.